This is a list of T cell receptor beta chains from one sample in a study of blood T cell repertoires in COVID-19. The data were produced by immunoSEQ multiplex PCR, yet TCRdb's version contains in-frame clones alone and is incomplete. The sample carries around 70,000 clones, about 86% recorded once. The sample comprised peripheral blood. The receptors stem from a man between 50 and 59 years old with acute or convalescent COVID-19. CDR3s include the opening cysteine and the closing phenylalanine or tryptophan. D genes are given only for firm matches. Size is omitted from some rows. Given values are once, few, many or a class for expanded clones.

TRBV27	TRBJ1-1	-	once	TGTGCCAGCAGCCGTTCGGGGATCATGAACACTGAAGCTTTCTTT	CASSRSGIMNTEAFF
TRBV5-1	TRBJ2-3	TRBD2	-	TGCGCCAGCAGCCCGCTCGGACTAGCGGAAAGCACAGATACGCAGTATTTT	CASSPLGLAESTDTQYF
TRBV2	TRBJ2-7	TRBD2	-	TGTGCCAGCAGTGATGCTAGCGGGGGCTACGAGCAGTACTTC	CASSDASGGYEQYF
TRBV2	TRBJ1-2	TRBD1	few	TGTGCCAGCAGCGAAAGGGACAGGGGCTATGGCTACACCTTC	CASSERDRGYGYTF
TRBV5-6	TRBJ1-1	TRBD1	-	TGTGCCAGCAGCTTCCGGGACAGGGTTCCTGAAGCTTTCTTT	CASSFRDRVPEAFF
TRBV19	TRBJ2-5	-	-	TGTGCCAGTAGTATTCGAGAGATCCAGTACTTC	CASSIREIQYF
TRBV28	TRBJ1-2	-	-	TGTGCCAGCAGTTTAGGAGATGGCTACACCTTC	CASSLGDGYTF
TRBV24-1	TRBJ2-3	-	-	TGTGCCACCAGTGGTCAAACCAGGGGTGACAGCTCCGGCGATACGCAGTATTTT	CATSGQTRGDSSGDTQYF
TRBV2	TRBJ1-1	-	-	TGTGCCTTGGCCGGGGGAAGCGCGAACACTGAAGCTTTCTTT	CALAGGSANTEAFF
TRBV6-4	TRBJ1-1	TRBD1	few	TGTGCCAGCAGTTCCACAGGGGGCTCGGCTGAAGCTTTCTTT	CASSSTGGSAEAFF
TRBV4-2	TRBJ2-2	-	-	TGTGCCAGCAGCCAAGACACGGGGGGCGTCGGGGAGCTGTTTTTT	CASSQDTGGVGELFF